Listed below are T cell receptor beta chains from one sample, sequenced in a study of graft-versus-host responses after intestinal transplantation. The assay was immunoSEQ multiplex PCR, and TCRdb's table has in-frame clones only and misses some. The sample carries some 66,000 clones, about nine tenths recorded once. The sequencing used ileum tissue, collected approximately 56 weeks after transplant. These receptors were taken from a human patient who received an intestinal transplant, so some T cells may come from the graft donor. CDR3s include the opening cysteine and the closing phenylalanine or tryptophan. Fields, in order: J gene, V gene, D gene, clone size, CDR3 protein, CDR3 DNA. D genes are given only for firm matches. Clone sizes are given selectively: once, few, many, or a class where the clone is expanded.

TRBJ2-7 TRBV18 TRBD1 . CASSPELGQGGSYEQYF TGTGCCAGCTCACCCGAACTAGGACAGGGAGGCTCCTACGAGCAGTACTTC
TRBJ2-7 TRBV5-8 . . CASSPVKLARYEQYF TGTGCCAGCAGCCCAGTCAAATTGGCCCGCTACGAGCAGTACTTC
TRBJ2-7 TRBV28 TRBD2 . CASSFEGLAAYEQYF TGTGCCAGCAGTTTTGAGGGACTAGCGGCCTACGAGCAGTACTTC
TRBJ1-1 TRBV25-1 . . CASTLGMNTEAFF TGTGCCAGCACTTTAGGCATGAACACTGAAGCTTTCTTT
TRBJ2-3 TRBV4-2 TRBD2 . CASSHPIGLAGGADTQYF TGTGCCAGCAGCCATCCCATAGGGTTGGCGGGGGGAGCAGATACGCAGTATTTT
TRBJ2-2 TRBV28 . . CASSFPDPAEALNTGELFF TGTGCCAGCAGTTTTCCCGACCCAGCCGAGGCCCTAAACACCGGGGAGCTGTTTTTT
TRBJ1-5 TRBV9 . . CASSVSPALQPQHF TGTGCCAGCAGCGTATCACCAGCTTTGCAGCCCCAGCATTTT
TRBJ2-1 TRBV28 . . CASMVLGGYNEQFF TGTGCCAGCATGGTTCTTGGTGGGTACAATGAGCAGTTCTTC
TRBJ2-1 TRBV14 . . CASSQVGFGGAYKDNEQFF TGTGCCAGCAGCCAAGTGGGGTTCGGCGGAGCATATAAAGACAATGAGCAGTTCTTC
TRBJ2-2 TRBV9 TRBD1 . CASRQTGHSTGELFF TGTGCCAGCAGACAGACAGGGCATTCGACCGGGGAGCTGTTTTTT
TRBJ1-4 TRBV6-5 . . CASSQRREEKLFF TGTGCCAGCAGTCAACGTCGGGAGGAAAAACTGTTTTTT
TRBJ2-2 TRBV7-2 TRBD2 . CASSPGLNTGELFF TGTGCCAGCAGCCCGGGACTAAACACCGGGGAGCTGTTTTTT
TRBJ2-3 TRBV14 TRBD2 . CASSQDPGLAGVLDTQYF TGTGCCAGCAGCCAAGATCCGGGACTAGCGGGAGTCTTAGATACGCAGTATTTT
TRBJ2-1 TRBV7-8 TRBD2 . CASSLWTSGRFSYNEQFF TGTGCCAGCAGCCTTTGGACTAGCGGGAGATTCTCCTACAATGAGCAGTTCTTC
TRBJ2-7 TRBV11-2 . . CASSLDLGPYSYEQYF TGTGCCAGCAGCTTAGATTTGGGACCGTATTCCTACGAGCAGTACTTC
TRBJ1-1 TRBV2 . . CASADDLNTEAFF TGTGCCAGCGCTGACGATTTGAACACTGAAGCTTTCTTT
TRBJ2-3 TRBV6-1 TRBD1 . CASSAQTGDPHEQYF TGTGCCAGCAGTGCCCAGACAGGGGATCCTCATGAGCAGTATTTT
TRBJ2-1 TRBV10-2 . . CASREDKSSYNEQFF TGCGCCAGCAGGGAAGATAAGAGCTCCTACAATGAGCAGTTCTTC
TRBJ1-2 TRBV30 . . CAWRIRVNGYTF TGTGCCTGGAGGATAAGAGTAAATGGCTACACCTTC
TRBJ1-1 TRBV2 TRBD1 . CATRIGTGNTEAFF TGTGCCACCAGAATAGGGACAGGGAACACTGAAGCTTTCTTT
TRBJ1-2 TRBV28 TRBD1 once CASSFHRGGGYTF TGTGCCAGCAGTTTTCACAGGGGGGGCGGCTACACCTTC
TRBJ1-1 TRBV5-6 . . CASSLDSSLEAFF TGTGCCAGCAGCTTGGATAGCAGCCTTGAAGCTTTCTTT
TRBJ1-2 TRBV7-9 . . CASSFIGTNYGYTF TGTGCCAGCAGCTTTATAGGGACTAACTATGGCTACACCTTC
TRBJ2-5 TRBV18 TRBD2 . CASSRASGGAQETQYF TGTGCCAGCTCACGGGCTAGCGGGGGCGCCCAAGAGACCCAGTACTTC
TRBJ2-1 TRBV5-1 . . CASSHLLPEQFF TGCGCCAGCAGCCACCTTTTGCCGGAGCAGTTCTTC
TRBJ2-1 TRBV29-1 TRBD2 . CSVLPGLADPSYNEQFF TGCAGCGTTCTACCGGGACTAGCGGATCCCTCCTACAATGAGCAGTTCTTC
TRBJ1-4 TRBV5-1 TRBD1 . CASSLGTGGEKLFF TGCGCCAGCAGCCTCGGGACAGGGGGGGAAAAACTGTTTTTT
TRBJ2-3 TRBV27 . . CASNAIGGTDTQYF TGTGCCAGCAACGCTATAGGGGGCACAGATACGCAGTATTTT
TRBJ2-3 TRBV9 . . CASSVEGGVGTDTQYF TGTGCCAGCAGCGTAGAAGGAGGGGTTGGAACAGATACGCAGTATTTT
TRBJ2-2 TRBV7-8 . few CASSLAGNTGELFF TGTGCCAGCAGCTTAGCGGGAAACACCGGGGAGCTGTTTTTT
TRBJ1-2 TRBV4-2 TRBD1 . CASSRGTGDPYGYTF TGTGCCAGCAGCCGCGGGACAGGGGATCCCTATGGCTACACCTTC
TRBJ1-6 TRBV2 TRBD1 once CASSYQGAGNSPLHF TGTGCCAGCAGTTATCAGGGGGCTGGTAATTCACCCCTCCACTTT
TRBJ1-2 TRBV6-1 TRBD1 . CASARDRDDYGYTF TGTGCCAGCGCACGGGACAGGGATGACTATGGCTACACCTTC
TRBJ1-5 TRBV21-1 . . CASSKDEAGMTDQPQHF TGTGCCAGCAGCAAAGATGAGGCAGGGATGACGGATCAGCCCCAGCATTTT
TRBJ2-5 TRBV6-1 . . CASSDPTLPQYF TGTGCCAGCAGTGACCCCACTCTTCCCCAGTACTTC
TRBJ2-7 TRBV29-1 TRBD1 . CSVGFGTGSYEQYF TGCAGCGTCGGGTTCGGGACAGGATCCTACGAGCAGTACTTC
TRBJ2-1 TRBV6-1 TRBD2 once CASIISGSNYNEQFF TGTGCCAGCATTATTAGCGGGAGCAACTACAATGAGCAGTTCTTC
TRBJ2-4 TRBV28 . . CASTPGTEKGWIQYF TGTGCCAGCACCCCCGGGACGGAAAAAGGGTGGATTCAGTACTTC
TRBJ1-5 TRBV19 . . CASSIPISNQPQHF TGTGCCAGTAGTATCCCCATTAGCAATCAGCCCCAGCATTTT
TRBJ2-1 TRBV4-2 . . CASSQDKVPGIEEQFF TGTGCCAGCAGCCAAGATAAAGTCCCAGGAATTGAGGAGCAGTTCTTC
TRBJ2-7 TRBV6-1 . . CASSEHIALEGYEQYF TGTGCCAGCAGTGAGCACATAGCTTTGGAGGGGTACGAGCAGTACTTC